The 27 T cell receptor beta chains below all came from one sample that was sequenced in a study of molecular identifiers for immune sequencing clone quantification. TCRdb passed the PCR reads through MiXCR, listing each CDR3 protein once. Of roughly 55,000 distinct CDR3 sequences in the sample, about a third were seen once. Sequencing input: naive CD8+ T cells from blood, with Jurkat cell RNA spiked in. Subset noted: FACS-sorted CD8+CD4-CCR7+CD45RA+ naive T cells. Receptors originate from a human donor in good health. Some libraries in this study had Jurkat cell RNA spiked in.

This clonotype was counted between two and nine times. CDR3 sequence reads: CASSFAAAYTRDEQYF. DNA of the CDR3: TGTGCCAGCAGCTTTGCGGCGGCCTACACTCGGGACGAGCAGTACTTC. V gene TRBV7-8 combines with J gene TRBJ2-7, with D unclear. Trimming cost V 3 bases and J 5 bases, with 20 bases left between them. This CDR3 is built from 16 residues. CDR1 is SGHVS and CDR2 is FQNEAQ in the germline V gene. Filled out from reference TRBV7-8 and TRBJ2-7, the complete variable domain reads GAGVSQSPRYKVAKRGQDVALRCDPISGHVSLFWYQQALGQGPEFLTYFQNEAQLDKSGLPSDRFFAERPEGSVSTLKIQRTQQEDSAVYLCASSFAAAYTRDEQYFGPGTRLTVT.

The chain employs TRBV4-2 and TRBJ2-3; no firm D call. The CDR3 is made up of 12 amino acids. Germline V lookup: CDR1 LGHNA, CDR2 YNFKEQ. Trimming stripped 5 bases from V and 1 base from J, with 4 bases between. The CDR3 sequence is CASSARTDTQYF. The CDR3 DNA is TGTGCCAGCAGCGCACGCACAGATACGCAGTATTTT.

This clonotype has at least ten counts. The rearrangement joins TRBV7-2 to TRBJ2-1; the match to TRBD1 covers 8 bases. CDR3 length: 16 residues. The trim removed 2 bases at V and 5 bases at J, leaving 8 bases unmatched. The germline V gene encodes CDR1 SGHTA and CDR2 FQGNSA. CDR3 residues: CASSLLFGQGDNEQFF. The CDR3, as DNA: TGTGCCAGCAGCTTATTGTTCGGACAGGGAGACAATGAGCAGTTCTTC.

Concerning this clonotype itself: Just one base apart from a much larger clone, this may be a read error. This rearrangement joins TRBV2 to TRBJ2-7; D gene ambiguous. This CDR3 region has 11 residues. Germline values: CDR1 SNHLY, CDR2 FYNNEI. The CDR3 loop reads CASSAVYGQYF. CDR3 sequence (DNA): TGTGCCAGCAGTGCTGTCTACGGGCAGTACTTC. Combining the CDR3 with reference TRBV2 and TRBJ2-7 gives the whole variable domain EPEVTQTPSHQVTQMGQEVILRCVPISNHLYFYWYRQILGQKVEFLVSFYNNEISEKSEIFDDQFSVERPDGSNFTLKIRSTKLEDSAMYFCASSAVYGQYFGPGTRLTVT.

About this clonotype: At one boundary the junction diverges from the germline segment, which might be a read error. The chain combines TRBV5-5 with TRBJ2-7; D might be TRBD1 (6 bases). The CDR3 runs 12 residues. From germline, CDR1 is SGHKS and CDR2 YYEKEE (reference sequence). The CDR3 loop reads CASSPQGYEQDF. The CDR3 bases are TGTGCCAGCAGCCCTCAGGGGTACGAGCAGGACTTC.

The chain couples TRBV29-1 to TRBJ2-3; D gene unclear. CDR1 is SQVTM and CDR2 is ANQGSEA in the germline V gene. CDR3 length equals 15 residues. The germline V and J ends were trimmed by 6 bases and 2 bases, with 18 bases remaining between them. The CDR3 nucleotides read TGCAGCGTGCCTCGGCACTCAAGGATCACAGATACGCAGTATTTT. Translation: CSVPRHSRITDTQYF.

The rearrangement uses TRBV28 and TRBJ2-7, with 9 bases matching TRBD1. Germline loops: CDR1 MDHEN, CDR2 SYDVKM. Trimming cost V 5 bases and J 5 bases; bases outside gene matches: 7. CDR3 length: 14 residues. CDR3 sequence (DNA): TGTGCCAGCAGTCGAGGGACAGGGATGAACGAGCAGTACTTC. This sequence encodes CASSRGTGMNEQYF.

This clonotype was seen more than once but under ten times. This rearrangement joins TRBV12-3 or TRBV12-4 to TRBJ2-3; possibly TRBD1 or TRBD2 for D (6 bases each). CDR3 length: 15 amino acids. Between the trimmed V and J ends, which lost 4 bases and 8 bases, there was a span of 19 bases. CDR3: CASSSWGRDRGTQYF. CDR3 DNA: TGTGCCAGCAGTTCATGGGGGCGGGACCGTGGTACGCAGTATTTT.

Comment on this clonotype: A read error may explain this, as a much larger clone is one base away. The CDR3 coding sequence is TGTGCCAGCAGTTCCCGACCCAGCTCCTACATTGAGCAGTTCTTC. Residues: CASSSRPSSYIEQFF. The chain joins TRBV28 to TRBJ2-1, with D unresolved. CDR1 is MDHEN, CDR2 SYDVKM, per germline. The CDR3 totals 15 residues. Drawing the rest from reference TRBV28 and TRBJ2-1, the complete variable domain is DVKVTQSSRYLVKRTGEKVFLECVQDMDHENMFWYRQDPGLGLRLIYFSYDVKMKEKGDIPEGYSVSREKKERFSLILESASTNQTSMYLCASSSRPSSYIEQFFGPGTRLTVL.

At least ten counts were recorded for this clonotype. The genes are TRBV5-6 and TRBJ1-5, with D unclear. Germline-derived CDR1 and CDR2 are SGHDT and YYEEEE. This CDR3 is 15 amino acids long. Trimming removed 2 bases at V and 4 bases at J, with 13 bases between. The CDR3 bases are TGTGCCAGCAGCTTTGGCGGCACCCTAAATCAGCCCCAGCATTTT. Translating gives CASSFGGTLNQPQHF. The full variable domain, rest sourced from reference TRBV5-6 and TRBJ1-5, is DAGVTQSPTHLIKTRGQQVTLRCSPKSGHDTVSWYQQALGQGPQFIFQYYEEEERQRGNFPDRFSGHQFPNYSSELNVNALLLGDSALYLCASSFGGTLNQPQHFGDGTRLSIL.

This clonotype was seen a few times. In DNA, the CDR3 is TGTGCCAGCAGTTCCGGGACAGGGGATTATAGCAATCAGCCCCAGCATTTT. Translated: CASSSGTGDYSNQPQHF. This chain links TRBV27 with TRBJ1-5, with 10 positions matching TRBD1. Germline CDR1 reads MNHEY; CDR2 reads SMNVEV (reference sequence). The CDR3 runs 17 residues. J was trimmed by 0 bases and V by 4 bases; bases with no gene match: 6.

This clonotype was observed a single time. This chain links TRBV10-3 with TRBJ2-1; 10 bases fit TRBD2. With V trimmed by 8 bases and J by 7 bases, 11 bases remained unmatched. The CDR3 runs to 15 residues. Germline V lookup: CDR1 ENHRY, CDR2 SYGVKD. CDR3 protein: CAIDGAGGPGNEQFF. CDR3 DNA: TGTGCCATCGACGGAGCGGGAGGGCCGGGGAATGAGCAGTTCTTC.

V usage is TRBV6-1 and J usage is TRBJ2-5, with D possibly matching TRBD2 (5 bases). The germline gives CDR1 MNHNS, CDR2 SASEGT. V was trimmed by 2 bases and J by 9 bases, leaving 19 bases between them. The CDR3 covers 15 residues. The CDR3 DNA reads TGTGCCAGCAGTGAAACTACATCTGCGGCGGAGGCCCAGTACTTC. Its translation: CASSETTSAAEAQYF.

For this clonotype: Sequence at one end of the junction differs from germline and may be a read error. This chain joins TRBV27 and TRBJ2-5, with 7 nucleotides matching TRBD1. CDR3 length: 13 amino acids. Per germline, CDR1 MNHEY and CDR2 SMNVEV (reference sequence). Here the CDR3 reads CASRRDSQEPQYF. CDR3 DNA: TGTGCCAGCAGGAGGGACAGCCAAGAGCCCCAGTACTTC.

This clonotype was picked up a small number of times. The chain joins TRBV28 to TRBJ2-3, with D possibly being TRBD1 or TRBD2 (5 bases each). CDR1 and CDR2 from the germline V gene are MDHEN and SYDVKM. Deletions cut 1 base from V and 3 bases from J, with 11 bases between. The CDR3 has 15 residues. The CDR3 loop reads CASSLSGLETDTQYF. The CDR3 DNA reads TGTGCCAGCAGTTTATCGGGGCTGGAAACAGATACGCAGTATTTT.

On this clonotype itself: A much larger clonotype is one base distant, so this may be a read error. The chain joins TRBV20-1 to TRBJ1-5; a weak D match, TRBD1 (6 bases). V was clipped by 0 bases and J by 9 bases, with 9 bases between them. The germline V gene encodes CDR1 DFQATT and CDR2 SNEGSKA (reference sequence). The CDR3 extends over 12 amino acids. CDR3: CSARDGQRPQHF. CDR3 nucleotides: TGCAGTGCTAGAGATGGACAGCGGCCCCAGCATTTT.

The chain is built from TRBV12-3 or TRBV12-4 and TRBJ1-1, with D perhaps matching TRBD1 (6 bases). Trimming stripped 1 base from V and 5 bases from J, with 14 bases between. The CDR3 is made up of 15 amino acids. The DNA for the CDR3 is TGTGCCAGCAGTTTAGATGGGCAGGGGTTAACTGAAGCTTTCTTT. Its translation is CASSLDGQGLTEAFF.

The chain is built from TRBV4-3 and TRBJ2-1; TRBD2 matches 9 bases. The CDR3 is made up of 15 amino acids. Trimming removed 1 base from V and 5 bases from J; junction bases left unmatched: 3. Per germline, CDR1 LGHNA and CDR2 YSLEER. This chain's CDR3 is CASSQVAGANNEQFF. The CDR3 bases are TGCGCCAGCAGCCAAGTAGCGGGAGCCAACAATGAGCAGTTCTTC.

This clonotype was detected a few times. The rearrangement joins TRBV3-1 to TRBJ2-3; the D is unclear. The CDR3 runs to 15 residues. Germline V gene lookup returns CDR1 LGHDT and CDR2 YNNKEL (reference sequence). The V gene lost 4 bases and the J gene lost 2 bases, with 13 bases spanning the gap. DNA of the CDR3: TGTGCCAGCAGCCGGAGACTGGATACCACAGATACGCAGTATTTT. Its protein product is CASSRRLDTTDTQYF.

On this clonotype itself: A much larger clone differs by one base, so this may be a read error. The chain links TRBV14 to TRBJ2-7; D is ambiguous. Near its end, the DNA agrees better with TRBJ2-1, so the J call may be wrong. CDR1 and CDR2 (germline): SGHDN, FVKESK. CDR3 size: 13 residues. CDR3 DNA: TGTGCCAGCAGCCAAGTAAGGTCCTACGAGCAGTTCTTC. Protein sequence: CASSQVRSYEQFF.

The CDR3 DNA sequence: TGCAGTGCCTGGAGCAGCTCCTACGAGCAGTACTTC. Protein product: CSAWSSSYEQYF. The chain carries TRBV20-1 and TRBJ2-7; D gene unclear. The CDR3 consists of 12 residues. Trimming took 6 bases from V and 0 from J, leaving 9 bases between them. The germline gives CDR1 DFQATT, CDR2 SNEGSKA (reference sequence).

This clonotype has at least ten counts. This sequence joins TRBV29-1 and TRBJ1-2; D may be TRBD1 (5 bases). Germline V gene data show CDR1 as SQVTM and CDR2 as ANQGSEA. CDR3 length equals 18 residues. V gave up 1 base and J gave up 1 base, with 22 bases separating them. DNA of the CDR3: TGCAGCGTTGAAGCTGACAGTTTCGGGCTTGTCGATAACTATGGCTACACCTTC. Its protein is CSVEADSFGLVDNYGYTF.

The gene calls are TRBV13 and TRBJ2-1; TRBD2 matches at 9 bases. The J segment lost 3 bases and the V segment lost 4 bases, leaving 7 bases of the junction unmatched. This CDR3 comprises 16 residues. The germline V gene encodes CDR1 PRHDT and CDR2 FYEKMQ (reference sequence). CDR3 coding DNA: TGTGCCAGCAGCTCGAAAGCTAGCGGGAACTACAATGAGCAGTTCTTC. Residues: CASSSKASGNYNEQFF.

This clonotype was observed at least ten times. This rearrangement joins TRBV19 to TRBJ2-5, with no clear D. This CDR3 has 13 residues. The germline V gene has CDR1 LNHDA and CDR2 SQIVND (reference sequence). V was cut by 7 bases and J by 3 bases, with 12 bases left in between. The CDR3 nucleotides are TGTGCCAGTAAAGGGATGAGAGAAGAGACCCAGTACTTC. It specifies CASKGMREETQYF.

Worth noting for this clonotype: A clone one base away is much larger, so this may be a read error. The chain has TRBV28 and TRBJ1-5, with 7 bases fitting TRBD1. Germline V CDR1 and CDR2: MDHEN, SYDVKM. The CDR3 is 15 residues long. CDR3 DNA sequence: TGTGCCAGCAGTCTCCAGGGGGATAGCAGTCAGCCCCAGCATTTT. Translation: CASSLQGDSSQPQHF. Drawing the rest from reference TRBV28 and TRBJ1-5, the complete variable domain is DVKVTQSSRYLVKRTGEKVFLECVQDMDHENMFWYRQDPGLGLRLIYFSYDVKMKEKGDIPEGYSVSREKKERFSLILESASTNQTSMYLCASSLQGDSSQPQHFGDGTRLSIL.

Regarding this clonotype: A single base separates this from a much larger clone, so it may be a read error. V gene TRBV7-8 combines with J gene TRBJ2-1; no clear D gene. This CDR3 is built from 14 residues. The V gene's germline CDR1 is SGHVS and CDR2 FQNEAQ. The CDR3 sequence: CASSSRSRKNERFF. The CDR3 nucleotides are TGTGCCAGCAGCAGCCGGAGTAGAAAAAATGAGCGGTTCTTC.

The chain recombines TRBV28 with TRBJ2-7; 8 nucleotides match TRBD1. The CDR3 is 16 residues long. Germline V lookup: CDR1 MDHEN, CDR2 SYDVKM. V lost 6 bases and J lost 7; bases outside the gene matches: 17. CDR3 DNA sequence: TGTGCCAGCAGAGTTTATGCAACCCAGGGGGCGGGGGAGCAGTACTTC. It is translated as CASRVYATQGAGEQYF.